The T cell receptor beta chain under discussion was sequenced for a study of CD8 T cells in Susac syndrome. TCR beta was sequenced from blood CD8+ and CD4+ T cells. Included as multiple sclerosis controls were treatment-naive patients who had stable or active relapsing-remitting disease. Negative isolation was applied to CD8+ and CD4+ T cells, and FACS enrichment was applied to TEMRA cells. Random hexamers were used to reverse transcribe the RNA input (about 0.45 to 1 ug). The amplification used immunoSEQ multiplex PCR on TCR beta CDR3; it spanned 54 Vbeta and 13 Jbeta. TCRdb reprocessed the immunoSEQ multiplex PCR reads with MiXCR, giving one entry per CDR3 protein. The data contain under 200,000 distinct CDR3 sequences, around 96% of them singletons. This CDR3 comprises 15 residues. The V gene's germline CDR1 is SEHNR and CDR2 FQNEAQ (reference sequence). V lost 5 bases and J 3 bases, leaving 15 bases between the germline ends.

This TCR was recovered from a human donor with multiple sclerosis. V gene TRBV7-9 combines with J gene TRBJ2-3, with D unclear. The sample was CD8+ T cells from PBMCs. CDR3 nucleotide sequence: TGTGCCAGCAGCCTAGGGTACCAAATAACAGATACGCAGTATTTT. It is translated as CASSLGYQITDTQYF.